This TCR beta chain appears in the sequencing data of a study of cytotoxic CD8 clonotypes in ibrutinib-treated CLL. Study as a whole: With a range of 6 to 36, the median treatment time before response samples were taken was more than 10 months.

V was shortened by 5 bases and J by 0 bases, with 5 bases between the two germline ends. This CDR3 spans 13 amino acids. Germline CDR1 and CDR2: SGHTA and FQGTGA. Repertoires were generated with immunoSEQ multiplex PCR, while TCRdb's copy carries only in-frame clones and drops some. The sample has about 140,000 clones, 76% seen once. Around 2 micrograms of genomic DNA (from cryopreserved PBMCs) were used for TCR beta libraries. The chain couples TRBV7-3 to TRBJ1-5; D call uncertain. The clonotype was recovered from a human donor with chronic lymphocytic leukemia. The sequencing used PBMCs, collected after 24 months of ibrutinib treatment. The CDR3 sequence is CASSPDSNQPQHF. CDR3 sequence (DNA): TGTGCCAGCAGCCCAGATAGCAATCAGCCCCAGCATTTT.